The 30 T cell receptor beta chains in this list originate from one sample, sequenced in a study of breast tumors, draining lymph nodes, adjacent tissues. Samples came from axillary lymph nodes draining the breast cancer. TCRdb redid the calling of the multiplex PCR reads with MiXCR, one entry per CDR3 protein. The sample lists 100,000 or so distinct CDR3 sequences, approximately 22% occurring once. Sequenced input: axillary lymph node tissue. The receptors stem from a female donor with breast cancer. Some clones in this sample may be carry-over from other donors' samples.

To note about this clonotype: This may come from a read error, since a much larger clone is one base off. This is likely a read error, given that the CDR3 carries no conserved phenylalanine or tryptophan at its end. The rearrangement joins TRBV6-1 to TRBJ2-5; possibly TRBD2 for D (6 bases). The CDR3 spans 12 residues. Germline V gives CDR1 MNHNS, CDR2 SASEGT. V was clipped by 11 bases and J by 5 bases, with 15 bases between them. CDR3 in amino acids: CASRGGTETQYL. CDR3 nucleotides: TGTGCCTCCCGGGGAGGAACGGAGACCCAGTACCTC.

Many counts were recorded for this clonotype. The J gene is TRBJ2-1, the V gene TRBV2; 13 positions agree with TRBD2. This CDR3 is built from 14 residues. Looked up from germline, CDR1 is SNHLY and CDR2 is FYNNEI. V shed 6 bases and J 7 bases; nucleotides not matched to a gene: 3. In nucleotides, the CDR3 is TGTGCCAGCAGACTAGCGGGAGGGGTGAATGAGCAGTTCTTC. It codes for CASRLAGGVNEQFF.

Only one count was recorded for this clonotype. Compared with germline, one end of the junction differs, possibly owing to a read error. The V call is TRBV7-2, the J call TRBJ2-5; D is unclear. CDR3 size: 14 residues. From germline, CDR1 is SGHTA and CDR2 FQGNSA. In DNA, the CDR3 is TGTGCCAGCGGCTTGACGACGGTTCAAGAGACCCAGTACTTC. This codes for CASGLTTVQETQYF.

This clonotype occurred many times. This chain's CDR3 is CASRSPSYEQYF. The CDR3 DNA follows: TGCGCCAGCAGGAGCCCATCCTACGAGCAGTACTTC. The chain has TRBV10-2 and TRBJ2-7; D is ambiguous. CDR1 is WSHSY and CDR2 is SAAADI in the germline V gene. CDR3 size: 12 residues. Trimming removed 6 bases from V and 1 base from J, with 7 bases in between.

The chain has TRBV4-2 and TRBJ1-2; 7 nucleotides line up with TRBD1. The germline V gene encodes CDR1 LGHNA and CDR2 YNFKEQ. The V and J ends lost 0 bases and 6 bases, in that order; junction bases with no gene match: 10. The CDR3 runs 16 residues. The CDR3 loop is CASSQDAGRGWDGYTF. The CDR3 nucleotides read TGTGCCAGCAGCCAAGATGCGGGCAGGGGGTGGGATGGCTACACCTTC.

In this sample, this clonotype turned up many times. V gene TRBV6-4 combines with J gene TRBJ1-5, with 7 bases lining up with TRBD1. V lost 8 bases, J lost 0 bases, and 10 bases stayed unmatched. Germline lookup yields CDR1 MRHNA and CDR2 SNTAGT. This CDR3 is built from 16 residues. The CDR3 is CASYLGQSYSNQPQHF. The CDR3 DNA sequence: TGTGCCAGCTACCTGGGACAGAGTTATAGCAATCAGCCCCAGCATTTT.

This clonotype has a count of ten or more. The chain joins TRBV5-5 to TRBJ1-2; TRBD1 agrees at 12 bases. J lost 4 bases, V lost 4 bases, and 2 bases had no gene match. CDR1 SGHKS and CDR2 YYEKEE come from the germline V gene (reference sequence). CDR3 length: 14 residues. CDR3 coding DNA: TGTGCCAGCAGCCAGGGACAGGGGGCCTATGGCTACACCTTC. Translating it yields CASSQGQGAYGYTF.

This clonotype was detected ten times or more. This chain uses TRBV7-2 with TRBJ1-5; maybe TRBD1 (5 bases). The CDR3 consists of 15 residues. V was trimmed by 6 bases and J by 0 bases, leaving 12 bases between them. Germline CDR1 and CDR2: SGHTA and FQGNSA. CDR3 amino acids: CASSGGTYSNQPQHF. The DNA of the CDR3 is TGTGCCAGCAGTGGGGGGACTTATAGCAATCAGCCCCAGCATTTT.

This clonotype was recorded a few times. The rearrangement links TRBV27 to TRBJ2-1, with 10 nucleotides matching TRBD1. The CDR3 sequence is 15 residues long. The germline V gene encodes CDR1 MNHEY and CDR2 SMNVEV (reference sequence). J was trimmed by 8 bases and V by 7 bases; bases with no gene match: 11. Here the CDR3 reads CASNPQGTGVHEQFF. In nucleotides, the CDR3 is TGTGCCAGCAATCCGCAAGGGACAGGGGTCCATGAGCAGTTCTTC.

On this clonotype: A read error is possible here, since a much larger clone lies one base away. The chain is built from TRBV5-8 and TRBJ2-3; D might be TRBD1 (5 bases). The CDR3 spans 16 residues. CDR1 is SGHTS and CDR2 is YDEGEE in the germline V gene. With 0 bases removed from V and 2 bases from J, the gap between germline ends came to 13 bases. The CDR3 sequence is CASSLALQAITDTQYF. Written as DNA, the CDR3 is TGTGCCAGCAGCTTGGCACTACAGGCAATCACAGATACGCAGTATTTT.

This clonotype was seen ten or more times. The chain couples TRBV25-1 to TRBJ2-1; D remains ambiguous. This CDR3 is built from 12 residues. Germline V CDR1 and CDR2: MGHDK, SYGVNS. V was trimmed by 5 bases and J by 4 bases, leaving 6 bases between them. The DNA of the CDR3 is TGTGCCAGCAGTCCAGCTTACAATGAGCAGTTCTTC. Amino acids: CASSPAYNEQFF.

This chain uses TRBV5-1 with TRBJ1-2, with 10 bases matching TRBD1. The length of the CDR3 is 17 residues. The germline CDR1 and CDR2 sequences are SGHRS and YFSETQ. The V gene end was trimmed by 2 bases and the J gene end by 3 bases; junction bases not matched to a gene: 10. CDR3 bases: TGCGCCAGCAGCTTCTACTCCGGGACAGGGGTGGACTATGGCTACACCTTC. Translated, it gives CASSFYSGTGVDYGYTF.

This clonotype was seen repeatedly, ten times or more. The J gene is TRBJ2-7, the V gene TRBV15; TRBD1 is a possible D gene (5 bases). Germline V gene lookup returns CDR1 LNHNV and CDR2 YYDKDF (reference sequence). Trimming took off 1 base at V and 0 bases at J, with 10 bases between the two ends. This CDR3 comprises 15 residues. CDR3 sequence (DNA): TGTGCCACCAGCAGAGGGATTGACAGCTCCTACGAGCAGTACTTC. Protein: CATSRGIDSSYEQYF.

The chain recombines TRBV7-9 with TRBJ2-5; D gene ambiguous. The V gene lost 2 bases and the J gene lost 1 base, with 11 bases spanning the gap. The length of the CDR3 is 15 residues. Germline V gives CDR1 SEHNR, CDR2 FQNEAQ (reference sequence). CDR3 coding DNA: TGTGCCAGCAGCTTATTAAAGGCCTTCCAAGAGACCCAGTACTTC. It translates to CASSLLKAFQETQYF.

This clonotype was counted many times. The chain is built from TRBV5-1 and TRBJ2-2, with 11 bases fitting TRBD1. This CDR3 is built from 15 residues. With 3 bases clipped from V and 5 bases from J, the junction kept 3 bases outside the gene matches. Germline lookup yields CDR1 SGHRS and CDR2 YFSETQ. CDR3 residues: CASSSGTGGTGELFF. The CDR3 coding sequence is TGCGCCAGCAGCTCCGGGACAGGGGGTACCGGGGAGCTGTTTTTT.

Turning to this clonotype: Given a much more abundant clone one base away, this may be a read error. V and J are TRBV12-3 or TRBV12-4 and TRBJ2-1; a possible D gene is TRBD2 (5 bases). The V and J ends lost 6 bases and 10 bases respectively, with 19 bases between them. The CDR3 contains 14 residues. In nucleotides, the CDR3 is TGTGCCAGCAGGTTCCCTGCGGTAGGCGGGGAGCAGTTCTTC. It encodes CASRFPAVGGEQFF.

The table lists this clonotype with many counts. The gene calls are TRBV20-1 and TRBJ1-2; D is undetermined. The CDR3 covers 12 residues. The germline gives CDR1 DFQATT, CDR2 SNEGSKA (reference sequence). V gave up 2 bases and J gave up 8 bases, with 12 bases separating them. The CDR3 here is CSARNIGGGYTF. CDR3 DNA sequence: TGCAGTGCTAGAAACATCGGCGGCGGCTACACCTTC.

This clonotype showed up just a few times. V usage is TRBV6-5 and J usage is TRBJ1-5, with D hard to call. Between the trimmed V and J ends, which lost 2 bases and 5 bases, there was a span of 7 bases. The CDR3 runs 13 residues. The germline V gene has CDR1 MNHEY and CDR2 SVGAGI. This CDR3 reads CASSYVSHQPQHF. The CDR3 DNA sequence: TGTGCCAGCAGTTACGTCAGTCATCAGCCCCAGCATTTT.

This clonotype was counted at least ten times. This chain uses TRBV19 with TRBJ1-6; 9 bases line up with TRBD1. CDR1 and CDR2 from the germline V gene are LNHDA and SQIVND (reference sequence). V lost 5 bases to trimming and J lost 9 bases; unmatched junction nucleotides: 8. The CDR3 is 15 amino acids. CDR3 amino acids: CASSPTDRGGSPLHF. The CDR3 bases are TGTGCCAGTAGTCCCACGGACAGGGGTGGTTCACCCCTCCACTTT.

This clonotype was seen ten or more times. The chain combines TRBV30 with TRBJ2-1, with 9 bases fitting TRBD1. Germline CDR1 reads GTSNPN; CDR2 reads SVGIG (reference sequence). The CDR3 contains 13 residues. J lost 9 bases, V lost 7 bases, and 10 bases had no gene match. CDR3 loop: CALPGQGVAEQFF. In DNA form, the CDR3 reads TGTGCCTTGCCGGGACAGGGTGTTGCTGAGCAGTTCTTC.

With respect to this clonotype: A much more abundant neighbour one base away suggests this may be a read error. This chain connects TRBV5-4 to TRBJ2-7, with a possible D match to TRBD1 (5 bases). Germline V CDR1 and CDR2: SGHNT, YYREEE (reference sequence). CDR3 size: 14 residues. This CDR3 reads CASSLPGRHYKQYF. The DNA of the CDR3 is TGTGCCAGCAGCTTGCCAGGGCGACACTACAAGCAGTACTTC.

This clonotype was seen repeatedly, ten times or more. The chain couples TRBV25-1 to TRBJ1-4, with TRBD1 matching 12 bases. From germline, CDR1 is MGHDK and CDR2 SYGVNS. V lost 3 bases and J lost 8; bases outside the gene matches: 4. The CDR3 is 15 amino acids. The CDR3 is CASSDPGQGAEKLFF. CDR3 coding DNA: TGTGCCAGCAGTGATCCGGGACAGGGGGCGGAAAAACTGTTTTTT.

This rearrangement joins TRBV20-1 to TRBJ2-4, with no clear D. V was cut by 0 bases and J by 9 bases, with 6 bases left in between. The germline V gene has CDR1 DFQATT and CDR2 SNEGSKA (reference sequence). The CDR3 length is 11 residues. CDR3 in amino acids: CSARDSIIQYF. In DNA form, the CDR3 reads TGCAGTGCTAGAGATTCAATCATTCAGTACTTC.

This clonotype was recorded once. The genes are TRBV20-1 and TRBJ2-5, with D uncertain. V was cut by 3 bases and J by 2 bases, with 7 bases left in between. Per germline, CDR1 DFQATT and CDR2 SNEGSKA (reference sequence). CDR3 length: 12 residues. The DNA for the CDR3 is TGCAGTGCTAGCGGCAATCAAGAGACCCAGTACTTC. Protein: CSASGNQETQYF.

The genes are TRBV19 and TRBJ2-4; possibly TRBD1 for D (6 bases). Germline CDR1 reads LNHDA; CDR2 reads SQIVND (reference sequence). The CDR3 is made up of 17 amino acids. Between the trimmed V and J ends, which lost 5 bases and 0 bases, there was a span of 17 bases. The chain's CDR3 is CASSFRTELEAKNIQYF. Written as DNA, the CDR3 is TGTGCCAGTAGTTTCAGGACAGAACTGGAAGCCAAAAACATTCAGTACTTC.

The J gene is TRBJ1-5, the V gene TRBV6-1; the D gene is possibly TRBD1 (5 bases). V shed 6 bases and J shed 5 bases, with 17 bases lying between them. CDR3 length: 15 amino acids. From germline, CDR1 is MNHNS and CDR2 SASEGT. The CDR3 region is CASSKGANVYQPQHF. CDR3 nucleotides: TGTGCCAGCAGCAAAGGGGCCAATGTGTATCAGCCCCAGCATTTT.

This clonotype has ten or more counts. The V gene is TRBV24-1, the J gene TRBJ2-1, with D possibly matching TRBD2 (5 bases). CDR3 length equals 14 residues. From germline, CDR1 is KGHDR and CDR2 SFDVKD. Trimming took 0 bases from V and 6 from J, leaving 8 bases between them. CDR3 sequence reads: CATSDLDGSNEQFF. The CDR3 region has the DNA TGTGCCACCAGTGATTTGGATGGGAGCAATGAGCAGTTCTTC.

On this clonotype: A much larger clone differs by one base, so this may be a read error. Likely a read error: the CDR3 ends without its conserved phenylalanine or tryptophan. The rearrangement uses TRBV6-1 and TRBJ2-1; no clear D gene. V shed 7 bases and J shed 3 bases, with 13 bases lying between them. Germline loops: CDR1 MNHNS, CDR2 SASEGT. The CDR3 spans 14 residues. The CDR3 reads CASIRVGHYNEQFL. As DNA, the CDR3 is TGTGCCAGCATTCGCGTGGGCCACTACAATGAGCAGTTCCTC.

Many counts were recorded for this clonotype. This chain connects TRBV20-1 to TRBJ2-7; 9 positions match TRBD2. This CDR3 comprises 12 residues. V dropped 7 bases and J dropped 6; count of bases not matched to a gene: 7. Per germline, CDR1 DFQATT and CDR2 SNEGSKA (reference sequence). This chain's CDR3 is CSDLGLAGEQYF. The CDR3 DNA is TGCAGTGACCTGGGACTAGCTGGCGAGCAGTACTTC.

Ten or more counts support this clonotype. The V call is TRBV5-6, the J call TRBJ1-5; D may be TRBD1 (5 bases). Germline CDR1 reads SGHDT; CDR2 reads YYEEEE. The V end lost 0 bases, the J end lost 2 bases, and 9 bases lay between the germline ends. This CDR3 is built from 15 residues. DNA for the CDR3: TGTGCCAGCAGCTTGGCGGACAATGGCAATCAGCCCCAGCATTTT. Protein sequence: CASSLADNGNQPQHF.